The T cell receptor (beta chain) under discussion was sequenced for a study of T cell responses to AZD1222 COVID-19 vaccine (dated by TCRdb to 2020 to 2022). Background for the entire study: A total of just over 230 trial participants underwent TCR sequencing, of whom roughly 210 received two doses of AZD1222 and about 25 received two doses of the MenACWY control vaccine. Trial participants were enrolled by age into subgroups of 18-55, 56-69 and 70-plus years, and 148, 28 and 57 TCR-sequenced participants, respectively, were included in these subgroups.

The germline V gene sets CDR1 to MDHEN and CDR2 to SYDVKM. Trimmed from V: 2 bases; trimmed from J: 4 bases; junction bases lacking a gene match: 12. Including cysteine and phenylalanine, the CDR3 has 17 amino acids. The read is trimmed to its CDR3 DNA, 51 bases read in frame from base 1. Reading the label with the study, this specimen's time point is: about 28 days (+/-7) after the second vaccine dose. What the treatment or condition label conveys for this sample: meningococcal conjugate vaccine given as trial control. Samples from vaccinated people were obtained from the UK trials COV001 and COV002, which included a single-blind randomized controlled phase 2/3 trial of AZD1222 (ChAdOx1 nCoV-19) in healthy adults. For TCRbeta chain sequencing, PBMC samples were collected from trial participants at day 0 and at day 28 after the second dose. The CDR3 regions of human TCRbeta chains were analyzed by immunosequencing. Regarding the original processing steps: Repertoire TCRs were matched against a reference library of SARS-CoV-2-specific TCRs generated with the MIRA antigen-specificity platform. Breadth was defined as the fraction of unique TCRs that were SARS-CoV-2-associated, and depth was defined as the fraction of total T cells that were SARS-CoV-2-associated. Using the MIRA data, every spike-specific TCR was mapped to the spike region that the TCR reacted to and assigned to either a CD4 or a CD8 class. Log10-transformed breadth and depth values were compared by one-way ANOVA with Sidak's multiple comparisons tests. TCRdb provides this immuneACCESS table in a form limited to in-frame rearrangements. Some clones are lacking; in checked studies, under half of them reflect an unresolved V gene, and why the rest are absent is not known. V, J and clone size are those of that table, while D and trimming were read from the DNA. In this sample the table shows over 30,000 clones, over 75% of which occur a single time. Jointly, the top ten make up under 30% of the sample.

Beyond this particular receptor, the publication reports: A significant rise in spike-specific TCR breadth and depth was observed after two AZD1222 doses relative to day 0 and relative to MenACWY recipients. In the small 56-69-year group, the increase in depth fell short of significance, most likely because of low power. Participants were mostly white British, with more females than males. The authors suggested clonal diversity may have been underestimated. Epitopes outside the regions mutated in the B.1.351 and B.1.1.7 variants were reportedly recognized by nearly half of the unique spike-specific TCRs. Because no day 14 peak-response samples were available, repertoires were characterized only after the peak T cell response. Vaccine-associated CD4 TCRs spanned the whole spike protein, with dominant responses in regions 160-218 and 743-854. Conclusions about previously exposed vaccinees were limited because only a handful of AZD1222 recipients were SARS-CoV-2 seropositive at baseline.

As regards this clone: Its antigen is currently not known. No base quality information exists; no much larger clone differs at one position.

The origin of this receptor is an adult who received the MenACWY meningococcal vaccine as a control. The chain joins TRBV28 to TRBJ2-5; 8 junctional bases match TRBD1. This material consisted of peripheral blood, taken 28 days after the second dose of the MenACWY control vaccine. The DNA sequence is TGTGCCAGCAGTTTAGGGGCAGGGGGCGGTATGGGAGAGACCCAGTACTTC. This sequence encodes CASSLGAGGGMGETQYF.